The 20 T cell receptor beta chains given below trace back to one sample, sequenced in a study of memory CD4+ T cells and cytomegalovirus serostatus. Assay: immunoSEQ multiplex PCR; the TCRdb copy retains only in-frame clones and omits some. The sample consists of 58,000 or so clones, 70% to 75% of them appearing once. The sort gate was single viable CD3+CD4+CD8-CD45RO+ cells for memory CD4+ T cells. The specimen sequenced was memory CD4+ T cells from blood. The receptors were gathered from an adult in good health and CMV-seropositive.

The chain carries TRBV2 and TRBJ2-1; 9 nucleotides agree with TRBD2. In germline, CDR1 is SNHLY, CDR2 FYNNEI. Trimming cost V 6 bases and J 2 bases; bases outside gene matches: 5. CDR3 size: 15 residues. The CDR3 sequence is CASRVSGSTYNEQFF. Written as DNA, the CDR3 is TGTGCCAGCAGAGTTAGCGGGAGCACCTACAATGAGCAGTTCTTC. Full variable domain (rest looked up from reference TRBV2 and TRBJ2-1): EPEVTQTPSHQVTQMGQEVILRCVPISNHLYFYWYRQILGQKVEFLVSFYNNEISEKSEIFDDQFSVERPDGSNFTLKIRSTKLEDSAMYFCASRVSGSTYNEQFFGPGTRLTVL.

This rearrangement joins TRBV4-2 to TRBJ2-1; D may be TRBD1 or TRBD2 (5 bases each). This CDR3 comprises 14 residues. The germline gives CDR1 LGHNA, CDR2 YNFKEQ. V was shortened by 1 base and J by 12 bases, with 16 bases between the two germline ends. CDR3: CASSQGQGRDLQFF. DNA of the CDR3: TGTGCCAGCAGCCAAGGGCAAGGTCGGGACCTGCAGTTCTTC.

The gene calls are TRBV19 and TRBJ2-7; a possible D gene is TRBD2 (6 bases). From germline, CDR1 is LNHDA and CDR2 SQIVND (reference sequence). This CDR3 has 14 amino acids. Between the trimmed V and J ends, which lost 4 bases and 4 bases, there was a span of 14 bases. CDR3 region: CASSSGGTIYEQYF. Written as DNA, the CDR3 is TGTGCCAGTAGTAGCGGCGGGACGATTTACGAGCAGTACTTC. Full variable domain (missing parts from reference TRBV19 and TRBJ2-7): DGGITQSPKYLFRKEGQNVTLSCEQNLNHDAMYWYRQDPGQGLRLIYYSQIVNDFQKGDIAEGYSVSREKKESFPLTVTSAQKNPTAFYLCASSSGGTIYEQYFGPGTRLTVT.

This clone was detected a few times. Here the CDR3 reads CASSVDGNQPQHF. The CDR3 nucleotides are TGTGCCAGCAGTGTTGACGGCAATCAGCCCCAGCATTTT. This chain connects TRBV2 to TRBJ1-5; D remains unclear. The germline CDR1 and CDR2 sequences are SNHLY and FYNNEI. The CDR3 spans 13 residues. Trimming removed 4 bases at V and 2 bases at J, with 6 bases between.

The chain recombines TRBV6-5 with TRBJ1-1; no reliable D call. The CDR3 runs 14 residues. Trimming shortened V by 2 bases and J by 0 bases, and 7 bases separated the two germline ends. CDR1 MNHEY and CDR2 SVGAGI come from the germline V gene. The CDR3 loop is CASSYDTMNTEAFF. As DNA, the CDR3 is TGTGCCAGCAGTTACGACACAATGAACACTGAAGCTTTCTTT.

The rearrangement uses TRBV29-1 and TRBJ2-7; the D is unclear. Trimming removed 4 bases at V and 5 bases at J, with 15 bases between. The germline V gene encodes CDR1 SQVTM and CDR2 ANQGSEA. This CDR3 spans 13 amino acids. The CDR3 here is CSVVLSVWDEQYF. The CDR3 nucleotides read TGCAGCGTTGTCCTGAGTGTTTGGGACGAGCAGTACTTC.

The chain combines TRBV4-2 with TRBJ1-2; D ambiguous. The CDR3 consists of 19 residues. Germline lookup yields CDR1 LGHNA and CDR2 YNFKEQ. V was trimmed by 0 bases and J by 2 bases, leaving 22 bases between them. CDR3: CASSQDKVLLGNRNYGYTF. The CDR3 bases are TGTGCCAGCAGCCAAGATAAGGTACTACTGGGGAACAGAAACTATGGCTACACCTTC.

CDR3 loop: CSVPTGGRTTGTQYF. CDR3 in DNA: TGCAGCGTTCCAACGGGGGGACGGACAACTGGGACCCAGTACTTC. The rearrangement uses TRBV29-1 and TRBJ2-5; TRBD2 matches at 7 bases. CDR3 length equals 15 residues. The V segment lost 5 bases and the J segment 7 bases; nucleotides outside the gene matches: 16. Looked up from germline, CDR1 is SQVTM and CDR2 is ANQGSEA.

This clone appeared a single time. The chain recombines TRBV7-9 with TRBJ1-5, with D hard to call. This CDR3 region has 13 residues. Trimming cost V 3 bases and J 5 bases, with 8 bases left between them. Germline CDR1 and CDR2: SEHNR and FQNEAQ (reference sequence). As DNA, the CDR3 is TGTGCCAGCAGCTTCAGTCTGGATCAGCCCCAGCATTTT. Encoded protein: CASSFSLDQPQHF. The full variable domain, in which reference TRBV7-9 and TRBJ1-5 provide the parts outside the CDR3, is DTGVSQNPRHKITKRGQNVTFRCDPISEHNRLYWYRQTLGQGPEFLTYFQNEAQLEKSRLLSDRFSAERPKGSFSTLEIQRTEQGDSAMYLCASSFSLDQPQHFGDGTRLSIL.

Here the CDR3 reads CASTPHSGANVLTF. The CDR3 DNA is TGTGCCAGCACCCCCCACTCTGGGGCCAACGTCCTGACTTTC. The chain carries TRBV6-6 and TRBJ2-6; no reliable D call. Per the germline V gene, CDR1 is MNHNY and CDR2 is SVGAGI (reference sequence). The CDR3 length is 14 residues. The V gene lost 7 bases and the J gene lost 0 bases, with 7 bases spanning the gap.

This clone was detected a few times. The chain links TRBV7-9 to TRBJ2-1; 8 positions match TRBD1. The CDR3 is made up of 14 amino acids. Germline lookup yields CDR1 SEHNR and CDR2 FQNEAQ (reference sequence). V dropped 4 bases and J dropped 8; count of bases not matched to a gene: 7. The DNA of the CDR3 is TGTGCCAGCAGCTGGACAGGGCCGGATGATGAGCAGTTCTTC. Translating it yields CASSWTGPDDEQFF.

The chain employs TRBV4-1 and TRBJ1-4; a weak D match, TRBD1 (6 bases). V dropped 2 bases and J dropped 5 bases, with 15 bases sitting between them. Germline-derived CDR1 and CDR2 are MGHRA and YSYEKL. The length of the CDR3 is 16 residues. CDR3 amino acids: CASSQSLQGGNEKLFF. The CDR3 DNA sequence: TGCGCCAGCAGCCAATCACTACAGGGCGGGAATGAAAAACTGTTTTTT.

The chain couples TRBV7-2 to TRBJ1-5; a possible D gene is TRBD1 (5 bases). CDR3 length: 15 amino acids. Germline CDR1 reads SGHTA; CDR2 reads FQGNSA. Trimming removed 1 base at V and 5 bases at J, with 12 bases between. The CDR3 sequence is CASSLVAGRDQPQHF. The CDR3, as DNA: TGTGCCAGCAGCTTAGTGGCAGGGAGGGATCAGCCCCAGCATTTT.

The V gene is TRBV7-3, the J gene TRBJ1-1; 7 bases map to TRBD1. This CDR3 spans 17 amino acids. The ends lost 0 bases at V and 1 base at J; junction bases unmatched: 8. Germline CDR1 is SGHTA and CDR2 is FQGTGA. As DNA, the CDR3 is TGTGCCAGCAGCTTAACGGGGGGACAGTCCCCGAACACTGAAGCTTTCTTT. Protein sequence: CASSLTGGQSPNTEAFF.

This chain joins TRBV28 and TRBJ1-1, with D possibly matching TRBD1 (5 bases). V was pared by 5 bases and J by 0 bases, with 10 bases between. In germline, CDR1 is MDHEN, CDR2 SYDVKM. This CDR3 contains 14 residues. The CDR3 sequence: CASSPQDMNTEAFF. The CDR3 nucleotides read TGTGCCAGCAGTCCTCAGGACATGAACACTGAAGCTTTCTTT.

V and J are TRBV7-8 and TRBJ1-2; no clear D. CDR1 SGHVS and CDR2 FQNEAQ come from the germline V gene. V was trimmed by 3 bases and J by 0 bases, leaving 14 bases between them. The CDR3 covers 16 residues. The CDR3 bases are TGTGCCAGCAGCTTGGCTCTGGGGAGGACTAACTATGGCTACACCTTC. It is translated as CASSLALGRTNYGYTF.

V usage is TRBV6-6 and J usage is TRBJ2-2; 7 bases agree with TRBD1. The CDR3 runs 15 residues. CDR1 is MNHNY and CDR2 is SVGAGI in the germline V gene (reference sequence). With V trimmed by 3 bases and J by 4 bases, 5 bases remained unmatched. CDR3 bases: TGTGCCAGCAGTTATCAGGGACAGTCCACCGGGGAGCTGTTTTTT. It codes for CASSYQGQSTGELFF.

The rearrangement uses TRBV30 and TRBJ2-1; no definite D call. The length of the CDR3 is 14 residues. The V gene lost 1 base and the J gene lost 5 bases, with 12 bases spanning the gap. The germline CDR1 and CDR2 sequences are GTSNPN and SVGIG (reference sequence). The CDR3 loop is CAWSELPSDNEQFF. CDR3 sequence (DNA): TGTGCCTGGAGTGAGTTGCCTTCGGACAATGAGCAGTTCTTC.

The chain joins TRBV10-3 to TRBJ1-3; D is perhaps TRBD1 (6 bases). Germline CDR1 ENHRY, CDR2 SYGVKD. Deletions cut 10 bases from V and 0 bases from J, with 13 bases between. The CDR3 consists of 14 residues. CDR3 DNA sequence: TGTGCCACCCAGGGACAACTCTCTGGAAACACCATATATTTT. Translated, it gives CATQGQLSGNTIYF.

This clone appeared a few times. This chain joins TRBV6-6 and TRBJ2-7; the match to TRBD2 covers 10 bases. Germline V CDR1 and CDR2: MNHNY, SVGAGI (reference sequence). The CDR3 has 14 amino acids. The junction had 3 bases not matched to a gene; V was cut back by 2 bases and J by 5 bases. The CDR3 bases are TGTGCCAGCAGTTACGGAGCGGGAGGGAACGAGCAGTACTTC. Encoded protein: CASSYGAGGNEQYF.